Presented here are 32 T cell receptor beta chains from one specimen sequenced in a study of blood T cell repertoires in COVID-19. Libraries were prepared by immunoSEQ multiplex PCR; TCRdb keeps only in-frame clonotypes and omits some of them. The sample holds some 250,000 clones, 81% seen once. Specimen: peripheral blood. Source of these receptors: a woman aged 80 or over with acute or convalescent COVID-19.

The V and J genes are TRBV12-5 and TRBJ1-5; 12 bases align to TRBD1. The germline V gene has CDR1 LGHNT and CDR2 FRNRAP. The CDR3 spans 17 residues. V dropped 0 bases and J dropped 7; count of bases not matched to a gene: 7. The CDR3 coding sequence is TGTGCTAGTGGTTTGGTAGCAGGGACAGGGGGCACGCAGCCCCAGCATTTT. This codes for CASGLVAGTGGTQPQHF.

This chain connects TRBV5-4 to TRBJ2-5; 10 positions match TRBD2. Germline V CDR1 and CDR2: SGHNT, YYREEE (reference sequence). The CDR3 has 15 residues. J gave up 1 base and V 5 bases, and 5 bases lay outside the gene matches. Here the CDR3 reads CASRKLAGTQETQYF. The CDR3, as DNA: TGTGCCAGCAGAAAACTAGCGGGGACCCAAGAGACCCAGTACTTC.

This clone was picked up a small number of times. The chain uses TRBV6-5 and TRBJ1-5; maybe TRBD1 (6 bases). Germline V gene sequence: CDR1 MNHEY, CDR2 SVGAGI. V dropped 6 bases and J dropped 0 bases, with 9 bases sitting between them. This CDR3 contains 14 residues. The CDR3 loop reads CASRDSYSNQPQHF. In DNA form, the CDR3 reads TGTGCCAGCAGGGACAGTTATAGCAATCAGCCCCAGCATTTT.

The V and J genes are TRBV6-1 and TRBJ1-1; D gene ambiguous. Between the trimmed V and J ends, which lost 2 bases and 1 base, there was a span of 8 bases. CDR3 size: 14 residues. Germline CDR1 MNHNS, CDR2 SASEGT. The CDR3 reads CASSESFSNTEAFF. CDR3 DNA sequence: TGTGCCAGCAGTGAATCATTTTCGAACACTGAAGCTTTCTTT.

J is TRBJ2-5 and V is TRBV28; 9 bases line up with TRBD2. The CDR3 loop spans 15 amino acids. J lost 2 bases, V lost 3 bases, and 4 bases had no gene match. In germline, CDR1 is MDHEN, CDR2 SYDVKM. CDR3 bases: TGTGCCAGCAGTTTTTCTAGCGGGAATCAAGAGACCCAGTACTTC. This codes for CASSFSSGNQETQYF.

This chain joins TRBV30 and TRBJ1-2; the match to TRBD1 covers 7 bases. The junction had 6 bases not matched to a gene; V was cut back by 0 bases and J by 5 bases. This CDR3 contains 14 residues. Germline V CDR1 and CDR2: GTSNPN, SVGIG (reference sequence). CDR3 coding DNA: TGTGCCTGGAGTGTACCCGACAGGGAGTATGGCTACACCTTC. It codes for CAWSVPDREYGYTF.

The V and J genes are TRBV20-1 and TRBJ2-5; unclear D gene. This CDR3 has 10 residues. The V gene's germline CDR1 is DFQATT and CDR2 SNEGSKA (reference sequence). V was shortened by 7 bases and J by 2 bases, with 5 bases between the two germline ends. The CDR3 loop is CSGYQETQYF. The CDR3 nucleotides are TGCAGTGGCTATCAAGAGACCCAGTACTTC.

The V and J genes are TRBV3-1 (or the pseudogene TRBV3-2) and TRBJ1-1, with 7 bases identical to TRBD1. The CDR3 spans 12 residues. Germline V gene sequence: CDR1 LGHDT, CDR2 YNNKEL (reference sequence). V shed 6 bases, J shed 11 bases, and the junction held 9 bases outside the gene matches. CDR3 bases: TGTGCCAGCAGGGGCACAGGGGAGGAGGCTTTCTTT. Residues: CASRGTGEEAFF.

This clone was picked up one time. The chain recombines TRBV4-1 with TRBJ1-2; D might be TRBD1 (5 bases). V shed 1 base and J shed 6 bases, with 15 bases lying between them. Germline CDR1 reads MGHRA; CDR2 reads YSYEKL. The CDR3 has 15 residues. The CDR3 here is CASSQAGAGKDGYTF. CDR3 in DNA: TGCGCCAGCAGCCAAGCGGGAGCAGGGAAGGATGGCTACACCTTC.

Note on this clone: A read error may account for a junction end that differs from germline. This rearrangement joins TRBV7-9 to TRBJ1-4, with TRBD1 matching 10 bases. Germline CDR1 SEHNR, CDR2 FQNEAQ (reference sequence). The CDR3 is 15 amino acids. CDR3 loop: CTSSFPGTGEGKLFF. In DNA, the CDR3 is TGTACCAGCAGCTTTCCCGGGACAGGGGAGGGAAAACTGTTTTTT.

This clone was seen once. This CDR3 is also generated by other DNA sequences in the sample. This chain joins TRBV19 and TRBJ1-5; D call uncertain. This CDR3 is built from 14 residues. V lost 3 bases and J 2 bases, leaving 8 bases between the germline ends. The germline CDR1 and CDR2 sequences are LNHDA and SQIVND (reference sequence). CDR3 residues: CASSITGGNQPQHF. The CDR3 nucleotides are TGTGCCAGTAGTATCACGGGAGGCAATCAGCCCCAGCATTTT.

CDR3 sequence: CASSLTGMSGNTIYF. CDR3 nucleotide sequence: TGTGCCAGCAGTTTGACAGGGATGTCTGGAAACACCATATATTTT. The chain has TRBV6-5 and TRBJ1-3; 7 bases map to TRBD1. J gave up 1 base and V 4 bases, and 4 bases lay outside the gene matches. This CDR3 contains 15 residues. The germline gives CDR1 MNHEY, CDR2 SVGAGI.

The genes are TRBV7-9 and TRBJ2-1; TRBD2 matches at 10 bases. The CDR3 sequence is 17 residues long. CDR1 and CDR2 from the germline V gene are SEHNR and FQNEAQ (reference sequence). The V and J ends lost 2 bases and 2 bases, in that order; junction bases with no gene match: 6. Here the CDR3 reads CASSLYVLAGAYNEQFF. The CDR3 DNA reads as TGTGCCAGCAGCTTATACGTCCTAGCGGGGGCCTACAATGAGCAGTTCTTC.

The chain couples TRBV19 to TRBJ1-2; the D is unclear. V lost 10 bases to trimming and J lost 1 base, with 13 bases between them. There are 13 residues in the CDR3. Germline V lookup: CDR1 LNHDA, CDR2 SQIVND (reference sequence). CDR3 loop: CATEGADNYGYTF. Written as DNA, the CDR3 is TGTGCCACAGAGGGAGCAGATAACTATGGCTACACCTTC.

V gene TRBV28 combines with J gene TRBJ1-5; D gene ambiguous. The ends were cut back, 6 bases at V and 1 base at J, with 4 bases in the middle. The CDR3 has 12 amino acids. Germline loops: CDR1 MDHEN, CDR2 SYDVKM. CDR3 residues: CASRASNQPQHF. The DNA for the CDR3 is TGTGCCAGCAGGGCAAGCAATCAGCCCCAGCATTTT.

This CDR3 is CASSLGQGQRNTEAFF. The CDR3 DNA sequence: TGTGCCAGCAGCCTAGGACAGGGGCAGAGGAACACTGAAGCTTTCTTT. This chain links TRBV3-1 (or the pseudogene TRBV3-2) with TRBJ1-1; 9 nucleotides line up with TRBD1. Germline CDR1 and CDR2: LGHDT and YNNKEL (reference sequence). The CDR3 consists of 16 residues. The V gene end was trimmed by 4 bases and the J gene end by 1 base; junction bases not matched to a gene: 7.

Details on this clone: Mismatch with germline at one junction end may stem from a read error. This chain uses TRBV6-5 with TRBJ1-6; D perhaps matches TRBD1 (6 bases). Germline V gives CDR1 MNHEY, CDR2 SVGAGI. CDR3 length: 15 residues. CDR3 in DNA: TGTGCCAGCAGTCGGGCCCGGGACAATAACTCACCCCTCCACTTT. Its protein product is CASSRARDNNSPLHF.

The chain joins TRBV29-1 to TRBJ1-1; D is perhaps TRBD1 (5 bases). The CDR3 is 15 amino acids. Trimming took off 4 bases at V and 4 bases at J, with 19 bases between the two ends. Germline loops: CDR1 SQVTM, CDR2 ANQGSEA. CDR3 sequence: CSVVIPRGFGTEAFF. The CDR3 DNA reads as TGCAGCGTTGTAATACCTAGGGGATTCGGCACTGAAGCTTTCTTT. Supplemented by reference TRBV29-1 and TRBJ1-1, the full variable domain reads SAVISQKPSRDICQRGTSLTIQCQVDSQVTMMFWYRQQPGQSLTLIATANQGSEATYESGFVIDKFPISRPNLTFSTLTVSNMSPEDSSIYLCSVVIPRGFGTEAFFGQGTRLTVV.

Many counts were recorded for this clone. This chain joins TRBV19 and TRBJ2-7; 8 bases fit TRBD1. V dropped 6 bases and J dropped 2; count of bases not matched to a gene: 6. Looked up from germline, CDR1 is LNHDA and CDR2 is SQIVND (reference sequence). CDR3 length: 14 residues. DNA for the CDR3: TGTGCCAGTAGATTCGGGACAGGAGCCTACGAGCAGTACTTC. Translation gives CASRFGTGAYEQYF.

CDR3 nucleotides: TGTGCCAGTAGCATCTGGGGACTAGCGGGAGGAGGGAATGAGCAGTTCTTC. This encodes CASSIWGLAGGGNEQFF. This chain uses TRBV19 with TRBJ2-1; 15 positions match TRBD2. From germline, CDR1 is LNHDA and CDR2 SQIVND (reference sequence). This CDR3 region has 17 residues. V gave up 6 bases and J gave up 7 bases; unmatched junction bases: 10. Together with reference TRBV19 and TRBJ2-1, the CDR3 gives the full variable domain: DGGITQSPKYLFRKEGQNVTLSCEQNLNHDAMYWYRQDPGQGLRLIYYSQIVNDFQKGDIAEGYSVSREKKESFPLTVTSAQKNPTAFYLCASSIWGLAGGGNEQFFGPGTRLTVL.

The rearrangement joins TRBV24-1 to TRBJ2-7, with D possibly matching TRBD2 (5 bases). The CDR3 loop spans 18 amino acids. The V gene's germline CDR1 is KGHDR and CDR2 SFDVKD. Trimming shortened V by 0 bases and J by 4 bases, and 21 bases separated the two germline ends. CDR3 sequence reads: CATSDLGQHTRACYEQYF. For the CDR3, the DNA is TGTGCCACCAGTGATTTGGGGCAACATACGCGGGCGTGTTACGAGCAGTACTTC.

This clone was seen more than once but under ten times. CDR3 sequence: CASRGAILYGYTF. The CDR3 DNA sequence: TGCGCCAGCAGGGGAGCTATCCTCTATGGCTACACCTTC. V is TRBV4-1 and J is TRBJ1-2; D gene ambiguous. The germline gives CDR1 MGHRA, CDR2 YSYEKL. The CDR3 loop spans 13 amino acids. With 6 bases removed from V and 4 bases from J, the gap between germline ends came to 12 bases.

This chain joins TRBV5-6 and TRBJ2-5; D perhaps matches TRBD1 (6 bases). The V and J ends lost 2 bases and 1 base respectively, with 9 bases between them. The CDR3 sequence is 14 residues long. Germline-derived CDR1 and CDR2 are SGHDT and YYEEEE. DNA of the CDR3: TGTGCCAGCAGCTTTCTGACAGGCCAAGAGACCCAGTACTTC. Residues: CASSFLTGQETQYF. The full variable domain, its missing parts supplied by reference TRBV5-6 and TRBJ2-5, is DAGVTQSPTHLIKTRGQQVTLRCSPKSGHDTVSWYQQALGQGPQFIFQYYEEEERQRGNFPDRFSGHQFPNYSSELNVNALLLGDSALYLCASSFLTGQETQYFGPGTRLLVL.

This sequence joins TRBV4-2 and TRBJ1-6; 10 nucleotides align to TRBD1. Trimming took 3 bases from V and 9 from J; bases not matched to a gene: 5. This CDR3 is 15 amino acids long. Looked up from germline, CDR1 is LGHNA and CDR2 is YNFKEQ. CDR3 loop: CASSQTTGGPSPLHF. As DNA, the CDR3 is TGTGCCAGCAGCCAGACGACAGGGGGCCCTTCACCCCTCCACTTT.

The V call is TRBV6-2 or TRBV6-3, the J call TRBJ1-1, with D maybe TRBD1 (6 bases). Germline V lookup: CDR1 MNHEY, CDR2 SVGEGT. The CDR3 contains 14 residues. V gave up 6 bases and J gave up 4 bases, with 15 bases separating them. The CDR3 DNA reads TGTGCCAGCAGCTGGCAGGGGTTTGGCACTGAAGCTTTCTTT. Its protein product is CASSWQGFGTEAFF.

The rearrangement links TRBV10-2 to TRBJ2-5; TRBD1 might be the D (6 bases). The germline V gene has CDR1 WSHSY and CDR2 SAAADI. The V gene lost 2 bases and the J gene lost 5 bases, with 12 bases spanning the gap. There are 14 residues in the CDR3. CDR3 in DNA: TGCGCCAGCAGTGAGGGACAGTCCTACGAGACCCAGTACTTC. Residues: CASSEGQSYETQYF.

About this clone itself: At the DNA level, this CDR3 is encoded by other sequences in the same sample as well. V is TRBV5-1 and J is TRBJ1-1; D perhaps matches TRBD1 (6 bases). CDR1 SGHRS and CDR2 YFSETQ come from the germline V gene. V lost 1 base to trimming and J lost 5 bases, with 12 bases between them. The CDR3 contains 14 residues. The CDR3 region has the DNA TGCGCCAGCAGCTTGCAGACAGGCTCGACTGAAGCTTTCTTT. Translating gives CASSLQTGSTEAFF.

The rearrangement links TRBV11-3 to TRBJ2-2; no definite D call. The V end was cut by 5 bases, the J end by 6 bases, with 13 bases between. This CDR3 region has 14 residues. Germline lookup yields CDR1 SGHNT and CDR2 YENEEA. The CDR3 sequence is CASSPGRVSGELFF. For the CDR3, the DNA is TGTGCCAGCAGCCCCGGTCGGGTGTCCGGGGAGCTGTTTTTT.

This chain connects TRBV28 to TRBJ2-3; TRBD2 is a possible D gene (5 bases). V was pared by 5 bases and J by 3 bases, with 15 bases between. The CDR3 consists of 15 residues. The germline gives CDR1 MDHEN, CDR2 SYDVKM. The CDR3 DNA sequence: TGTGCCAGCAGTGTTCGAGGGAGTGCGACAGATACGCAGTATTTT. Protein product: CASSVRGSATDTQYF.

This clone showed up just once. This chain uses TRBV3-1 (or the pseudogene TRBV3-2) with TRBJ2-5, with 8 bases aligning to TRBD1. The CDR3 is made up of 13 amino acids. Germline V gives CDR1 LGHDT, CDR2 YNNKEL (reference sequence). Trimming at V came to 6 bases and at J to 1 base, leaving 1 base not matched to a gene. The CDR3 DNA follows: TGTGCCAGCAGTACAGGGGGCCAAGAGACCCAGTACTTC. Translated: CASSTGGQETQYF.

The V call is TRBV29-1, the J call TRBJ2-7, with a weak D call TRBD1 (6 bases). The CDR3 contains 15 residues. Trimming stripped 3 bases from V and 4 bases from J, with 19 bases between. The germline CDR1 and CDR2 sequences are SQVTM and ANQGSEA. The CDR3 DNA sequence: TGCAGCGTTGAGGGGGATCAGGGGTTGGGGTACGAGCAGTACTTC. As protein: CSVEGDQGLGYEQYF.

The chain is built from TRBV15 and TRBJ1-2, with a tentative D call TRBD1 (6 bases). The CDR3 has 15 amino acids. V gave up 6 bases and J gave up 0 bases, with 14 bases separating them. The germline gives CDR1 LNHNV, CDR2 YYDKDF (reference sequence). The CDR3: CATRNGQSPNYGYTF. The CDR3 coding sequence is TGTGCCACCAGGAATGGACAGTCCCCTAACTATGGCTACACCTTC. The full variable domain, in which reference TRBV15 and TRBJ1-2 provide the parts outside the CDR3, is DAMVIQNPRYQVTQFGKPVTLSCSQTLNHNVMYWYQQKSSQAPKLLFHYYDKDFNNEADTPDNFQSRRPNTSFCFLDIRSPGLGDTAMYLCATRNGQSPNYGYTFGSGTRLTVV.